Presented here are 11 T cell receptor beta chains from one specimen sequenced in a study of blood T cell repertoires in COVID-19. The method was immunoSEQ multiplex PCR; TCRdb's version includes in-frame clones alone and lacks a portion of them. The table lists around 250,000 clones, around 84% of them singletons. Sequenced sample: PBMCs or T cells enriched from blood (not recorded which). The origin of the receptors is a man aged 18 to 29 who had recovered from COVID-19.

The gene calls are TRBV5-8 and TRBJ2-2; D possibly corresponds to TRBD2 (6 bases). Germline V gene data show CDR1 as SGHTS and CDR2 as YDEGEE. This CDR3 region has 19 residues. V shed 3 bases and J shed 7 bases, with 28 bases lying between them. As DNA, the CDR3 is TGTGCCAGCAGCTCGGGGAGGTTTTCAGGCAGGATGGAGTACGGGGAGCTGTTTTTT. Its protein is CASSSGRFSGRMEYGELFF.

The chain combines TRBV28 with TRBJ2-7; 9 positions agree with TRBD1. The CDR3 is 14 amino acids. The germline CDR1 and CDR2 sequences are MDHEN and SYDVKM. V lost 2 bases, J lost 5 bases, and 4 bases stayed unmatched. Here the CDR3 DNA reads TGTGCCAGCAGTTTACCGGGACAGGGCCACGAGCAGTACTTC. Translating it yields CASSLPGQGHEQYF.

The chain recombines TRBV24-1 with TRBJ2-1; 7 nucleotides align to TRBD1. V gave up 3 bases and J gave up 6 bases; unmatched junction bases: 7. This CDR3 comprises 15 residues. In germline, CDR1 is KGHDR, CDR2 SFDVKD. The CDR3 reads CATSDPTTGFNEQFF. DNA for the CDR3: TGTGCCACCAGTGATCCAACGACAGGGTTCAATGAGCAGTTCTTC.

This sequence joins TRBV2 and TRBJ2-3; D call uncertain. CDR1 is SNHLY and CDR2 is FYNNEI in the germline V gene. This CDR3 region has 13 residues. With 3 bases removed from V and 5 bases from J, the gap between germline ends came to 9 bases. The CDR3 DNA sequence: TGTGCCAGCAGTGACCCAGTTGTAGATACGCAGTATTTT. Translated, it gives CASSDPVVDTQYF.

CDR3 bases: TGTGCCAGCTGGACAGGAACTCCGAACACCATATATTTT. Residues: CASWTGTPNTIYF. V is TRBV4-2 and J is TRBJ1-3, with 7 bases that match TRBD1. From germline, CDR1 is LGHNA and CDR2 YNFKEQ. This CDR3 region has 13 residues. Trimming removed 8 bases from V and 7 bases from J; junction bases left unmatched: 8.

The rearrangement links TRBV5-1 to TRBJ1-1, with TRBD1 matching over 11 bases. The germline gives CDR1 SGHRS, CDR2 YFSETQ. This CDR3 is 17 amino acids long. J was trimmed by 4 bases and V by 3 bases; bases with no gene match: 11. CDR3 DNA: TGCGCCAGCAGCTCCGGGGACAGGGGGAGGTGGGGCACTGAAGCTTTCTTT. Translated, it gives CASSSGDRGRWGTEAFF.

The V and J genes are TRBV6-1 and TRBJ2-7; 10 nucleotides line up with TRBD1. The CDR3 sequence is 15 residues long. The ends lost 0 bases at V and 3 bases at J; junction bases unmatched: 2. Germline assignment: CDR1 MNHNS and CDR2 SASEGT. The CDR3 DNA reads TGTGCCAGCAGTGAAGCCGGGACAGGGGTCTACGAGCAGTACTTC. This encodes CASSEAGTGVYEQYF.

V gene TRBV11-3 combines with J gene TRBJ2-7, with a tentative D call TRBD2 (7 bases). Looked up from germline, CDR1 is SGHNT and CDR2 is YENEEA. The V end lost 4 bases, the J end lost 2 bases, and 21 bases lay between the germline ends. This CDR3 has 17 residues. The CDR3 bases are TGTGCCAGCAGCTCTCCAGGGGAGGGGGTGACTCCCTACGAGCAGTACTTC. Translating gives CASSSPGEGVTPYEQYF.

The chain joins TRBV27 to TRBJ1-2; D might be TRBD1 (6 bases). Between the trimmed V and J ends, which lost 6 bases and 7 bases, there was a span of 18 bases. Looked up from germline, CDR1 is MNHEY and CDR2 is SMNVEV (reference sequence). The CDR3 contains 14 residues. DNA for the CDR3: TGTGCCAGCAGACGAGAACACAGGGCGGGTGGCTACACCTTC. Translation: CASRREHRAGGYTF.

V gene TRBV7-2 combines with J gene TRBJ2-1, with 8 nucleotides matching TRBD2. The J segment lost 5 bases and the V segment lost 1 base, leaving 7 bases of the junction unmatched. CDR3 length: 16 amino acids. Germline V gene lookup returns CDR1 SGHTA and CDR2 FQGNSA. CDR3 DNA sequence: TGTGCCAGCAGCTTAGGGTACGGGAGGGCCAACAATGAGCAGTTCTTC. It encodes CASSLGYGRANNEQFF.

The CDR3, as DNA: TGTGCCAGCAGCGAAACAGACAGGCCTTCCTCTGGGGCCAACGTCCTGACTTTC. Its translation: CASSETDRPSSGANVLTF. This rearrangement joins TRBV9 to TRBJ2-6, with a possible D match to TRBD1 (6 bases). V lost 3 bases, J lost 0 bases, and 16 bases lay in between. The CDR3 totals 18 residues. Germline values: CDR1 SGDLS, CDR2 YYNGEE.